This T cell receptor beta chain was recorded in a study of T-cell reconstitution after alpha-beta-depleted transplantation in children. The CDR3 runs 15 residues. Germline values: CDR1 SGHKS, CDR2 YYEKEE (reference sequence). Trimming cost V 0 bases and J 4 bases, with 11 bases left between them. This clonotype was seen only a few times. Unique molecular identifiers were used in preparing the TCRbeta library. TCRdb ran MiXCR on the PCR reads and lists one entry per CDR3 protein. Of some 390,000 distinct CDR3 sequences in the sample, approximately 20% were seen once. The chain recombines TRBV5-5 with TRBJ1-5, with a tentative D call TRBD1 (6 bases). Sequencing used PBMCs from the stem cell graft donor, obtained from the stem cell graft. This sequence originates from a human donor who donated a stem cell graft to a child with acute myeloid leukemia. CDR3 sequence (DNA): TGTGCCAGCAGCTTGGGCAGGGGTGCGAATCAGCCCCAGCATTTT. Amino acids: CASSLGRGANQPQHF. Full variable domain (rest looked up from reference TRBV5-5 and TRBJ1-5): DAGVTQSPTHLIKTRGQQVTLRCSPISGHKSVSWYQQVLGQGPQFIFQYYEKEERGRGNFPDRFSARQFPNYSSELNVNALLLGDSALYLCASSLGRGANQPQHFGDGTRLSIL.